The present T cell receptor beta chain was sequenced within a study of early T cells in non-severe SARS-CoV-2 infection. Germline V lookup: CDR1 LGHNA, CDR2 YSLEER. The V segment lost 0 bases and the J segment 7 bases; nucleotides outside the gene matches: 6. The CDR3 has 15 amino acids. Each CDR3 protein gets one entry after TCRdb re-called the 5' RACE reads with MiXCR. The sample has 25,000 to 35,000 distinct CDR3 sequences; more than 4.5% are singletons. This clonotype occurred many times. Material for sequencing was whole blood. V is TRBV4-3 and J is TRBJ2-1; 7 positions match TRBD2. This TCR was recovered from an adult who was a healthcare worker with PCR-confirmed SARS-CoV-2 infection or an uninfected control (not recorded which). CDR3 sequence reads: CASSQELAGVNEQFF. CDR3 sequence (DNA): TGCGCCAGCAGCCAAGAATTGGCGGGAGTTAATGAGCAGTTCTTC.